This note documents a single T cell receptor (beta chain) sequence. The method was immunoSEQ multiplex PCR; TCRdb's version includes in-frame clones alone and lacks a portion of them. The data show approximately 70,000 clones, with about nine tenths seen just once and under 0.4% held by the top ten. The entry originates in a study of technical replicates of blood from several donors. The germline CDR1 and CDR2 sequences are SGHVS and FQNEAQ. The CDR3 is 14 residues long. V was pared by 1 base and J by 10 bases, with 14 bases between. Sequencing used T cells isolated from PBMCs. This chain joins TRBV7-8 and TRBJ1-5; tentative D call: TRBD1 (6 bases). The receptor was isolated from a human donor in good health. Some clones in this sample may be carry-over from other donors' samples. CDR3 in DNA: TGTGCCAGCAGCTTAGGGGGGCCACCTAATCCCCAGCATTTT. Its translation: CASSLGGPPNPQHF.